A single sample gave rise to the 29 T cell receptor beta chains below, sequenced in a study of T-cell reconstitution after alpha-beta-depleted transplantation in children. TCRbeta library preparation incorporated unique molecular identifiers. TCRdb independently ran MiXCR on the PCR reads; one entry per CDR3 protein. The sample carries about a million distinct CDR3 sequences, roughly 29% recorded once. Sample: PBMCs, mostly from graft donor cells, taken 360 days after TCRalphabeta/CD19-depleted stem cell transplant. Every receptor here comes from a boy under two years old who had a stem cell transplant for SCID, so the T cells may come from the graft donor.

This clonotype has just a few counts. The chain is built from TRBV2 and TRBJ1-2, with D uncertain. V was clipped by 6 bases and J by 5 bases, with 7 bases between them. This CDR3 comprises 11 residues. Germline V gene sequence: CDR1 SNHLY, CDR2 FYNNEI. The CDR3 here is CASRSMYGYTF. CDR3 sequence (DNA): TGTGCCAGCAGGTCGATGTATGGCTACACCTTC.

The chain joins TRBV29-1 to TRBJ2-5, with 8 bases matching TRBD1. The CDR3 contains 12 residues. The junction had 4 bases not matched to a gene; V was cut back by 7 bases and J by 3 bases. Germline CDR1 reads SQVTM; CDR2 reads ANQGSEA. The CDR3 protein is CSATGAEETQYF. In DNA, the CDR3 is TGCAGCGCGACAGGGGCGGAAGAGACCCAGTACTTC.

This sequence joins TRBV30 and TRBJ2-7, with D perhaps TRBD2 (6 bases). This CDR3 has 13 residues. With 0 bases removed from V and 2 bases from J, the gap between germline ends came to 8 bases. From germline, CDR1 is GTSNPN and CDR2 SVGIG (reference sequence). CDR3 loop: CAWSVGGTYEQYF. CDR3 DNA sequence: TGTGCCTGGAGTGTAGGAGGGACCTACGAGCAGTACTTC. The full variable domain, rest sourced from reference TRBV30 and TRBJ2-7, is SQTIHQWPATLVQPVGSPLSLECTVEGTSNPNLYWYRQAAGRGLQLLFYSVGIGQISSEVPQNLSASRPQDRQFILSSKKLLLSDSGFYLCAWSVGGTYEQYFGPGTRLTVT.

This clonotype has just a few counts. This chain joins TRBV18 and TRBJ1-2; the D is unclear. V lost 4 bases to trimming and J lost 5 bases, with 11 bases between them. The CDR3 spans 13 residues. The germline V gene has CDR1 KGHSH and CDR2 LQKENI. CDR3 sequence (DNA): TGTGCCAGCTCACAGGAGGGTTTATATGGCTACACCTTC. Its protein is CASSQEGLYGYTF.

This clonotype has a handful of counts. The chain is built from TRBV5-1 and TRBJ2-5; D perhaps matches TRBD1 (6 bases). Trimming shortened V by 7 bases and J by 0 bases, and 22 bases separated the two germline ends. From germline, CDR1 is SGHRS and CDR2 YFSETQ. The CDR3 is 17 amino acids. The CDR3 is CASHTGTRTLHQETQYF. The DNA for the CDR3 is TGCGCCAGCCACACCGGGACAAGGACTCTCCACCAAGAGACCCAGTACTTC.

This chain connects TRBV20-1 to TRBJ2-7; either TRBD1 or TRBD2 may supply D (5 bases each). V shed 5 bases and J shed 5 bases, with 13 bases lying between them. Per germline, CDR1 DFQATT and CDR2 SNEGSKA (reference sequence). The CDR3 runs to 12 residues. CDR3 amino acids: CSAQLGTDEQYF. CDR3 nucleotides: TGCAGTGCTCAACTTGGGACCGACGAGCAGTACTTC.

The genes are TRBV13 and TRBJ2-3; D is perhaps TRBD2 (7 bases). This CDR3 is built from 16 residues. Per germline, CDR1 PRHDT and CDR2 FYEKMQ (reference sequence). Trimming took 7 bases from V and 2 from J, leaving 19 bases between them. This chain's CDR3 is CASNILVGGPTDTQYF. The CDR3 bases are TGTGCCAGCAACATCCTAGTGGGGGGGCCCACAGATACGCAGTATTTT.

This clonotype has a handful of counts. In DNA, the CDR3 is TGTGCCAGCAGCCCCGCCGGGGGGCCTGAGCAGTTCTTC. As protein: CASSPAGGPEQFF. The V call is TRBV12-3 or TRBV12-4, the J call TRBJ2-1; possibly TRBD2 for D (7 bases). Trimming removed 6 bases from V and 9 bases from J, with 15 bases in between. This CDR3 region has 13 residues.

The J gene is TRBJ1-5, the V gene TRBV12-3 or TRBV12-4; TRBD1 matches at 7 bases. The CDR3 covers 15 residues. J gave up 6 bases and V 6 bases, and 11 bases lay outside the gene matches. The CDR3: CASRRQGGAGQPQHF. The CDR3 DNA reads TGTGCCAGCAGAAGACAGGGAGGGGCGGGTCAGCCCCAGCATTTT.

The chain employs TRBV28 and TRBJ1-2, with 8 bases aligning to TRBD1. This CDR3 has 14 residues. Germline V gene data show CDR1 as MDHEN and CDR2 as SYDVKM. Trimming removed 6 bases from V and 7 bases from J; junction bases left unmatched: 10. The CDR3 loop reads CASSLRQGRAGYTF. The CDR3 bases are TGTGCCAGCAGCCTTAGACAGGGGCGGGCTGGCTACACCTTC.

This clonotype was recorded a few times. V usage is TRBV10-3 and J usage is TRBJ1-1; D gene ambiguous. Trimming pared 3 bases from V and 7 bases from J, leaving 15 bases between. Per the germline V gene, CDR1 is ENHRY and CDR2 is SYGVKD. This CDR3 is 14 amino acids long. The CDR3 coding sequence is TGTGCCATCAGTGACAGGTCCCACGTCGGTGAAGCTTTCTTT. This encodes CAISDRSHVGEAFF.

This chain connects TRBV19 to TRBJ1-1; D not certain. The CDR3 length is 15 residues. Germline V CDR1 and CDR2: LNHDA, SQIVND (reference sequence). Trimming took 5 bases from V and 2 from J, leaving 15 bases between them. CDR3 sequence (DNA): TGTGCCAGTAGTGGGCCCGCGGGCGGCAACACTGAAGCTTTCTTT. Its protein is CASSGPAGGNTEAFF.

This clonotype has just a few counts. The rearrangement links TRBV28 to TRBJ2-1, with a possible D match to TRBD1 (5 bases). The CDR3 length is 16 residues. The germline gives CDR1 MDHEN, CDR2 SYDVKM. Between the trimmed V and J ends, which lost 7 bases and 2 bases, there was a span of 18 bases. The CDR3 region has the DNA TGTGCCAGCACTCCTAGTGGTAGGGGAACCTACAATGAGCAGTTCTTC. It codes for CASTPSGRGTYNEQFF.

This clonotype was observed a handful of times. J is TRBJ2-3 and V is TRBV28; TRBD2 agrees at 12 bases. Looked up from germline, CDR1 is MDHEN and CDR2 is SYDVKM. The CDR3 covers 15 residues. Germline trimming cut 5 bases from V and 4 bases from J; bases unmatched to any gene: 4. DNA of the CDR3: TGTGCCAGCAGTCTGCCTAGCGGGGGGGCAGATACGCAGTATTTT. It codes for CASSLPSGGADTQYF.

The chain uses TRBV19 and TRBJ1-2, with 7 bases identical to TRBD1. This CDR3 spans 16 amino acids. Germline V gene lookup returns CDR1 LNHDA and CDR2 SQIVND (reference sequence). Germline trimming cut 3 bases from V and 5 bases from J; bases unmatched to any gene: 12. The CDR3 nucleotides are TGTGCCAGTAGTATGGACGACAGGGCCATGGGTTATGGCTACACCTTC. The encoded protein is CASSMDDRAMGYGYTF.

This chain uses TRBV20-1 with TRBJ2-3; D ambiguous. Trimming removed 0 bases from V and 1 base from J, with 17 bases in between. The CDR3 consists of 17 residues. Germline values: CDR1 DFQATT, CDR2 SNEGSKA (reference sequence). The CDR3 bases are TGCAGTGCTAGAGATAGGAAAAGCAACGTAGGCACAGATACGCAGTATTTT. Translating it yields CSARDRKSNVGTDTQYF.

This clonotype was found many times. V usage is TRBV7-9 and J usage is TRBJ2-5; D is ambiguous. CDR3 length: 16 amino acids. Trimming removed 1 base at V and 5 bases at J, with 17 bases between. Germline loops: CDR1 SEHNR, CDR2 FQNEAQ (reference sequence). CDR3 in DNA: TGTGCCAGCAGCTTAGTTGCTGTTTCAAATGGGGAGACCCAGTACTTC. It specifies CASSLVAVSNGETQYF. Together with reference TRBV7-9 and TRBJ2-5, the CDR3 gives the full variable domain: DTGVSQNPRHKITKRGQNVTFRCDPISEHNRLYWYRQTLGQGPEFLTYFQNEAQLEKSRLLSDRFSAERPKGSFSTLEIQRTEQGDSAMYLCASSLVAVSNGETQYFGPGTRLLVL.

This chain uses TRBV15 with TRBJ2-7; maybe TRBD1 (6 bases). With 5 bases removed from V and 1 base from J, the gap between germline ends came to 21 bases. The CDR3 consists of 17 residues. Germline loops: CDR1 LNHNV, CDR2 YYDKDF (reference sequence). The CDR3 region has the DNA TGTGCCACCAGCCCCTTGTCCCGACAGGCCGCTTCCTACGAGCAGTACTTC. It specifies CATSPLSRQAASYEQYF.

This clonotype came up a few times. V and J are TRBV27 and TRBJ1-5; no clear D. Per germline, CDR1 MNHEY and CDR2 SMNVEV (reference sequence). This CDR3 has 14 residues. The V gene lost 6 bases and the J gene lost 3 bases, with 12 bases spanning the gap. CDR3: CASRPGLNNQPQHF. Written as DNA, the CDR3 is TGTGCCAGCAGACCCGGACTAAACAATCAGCCCCAGCATTTT.

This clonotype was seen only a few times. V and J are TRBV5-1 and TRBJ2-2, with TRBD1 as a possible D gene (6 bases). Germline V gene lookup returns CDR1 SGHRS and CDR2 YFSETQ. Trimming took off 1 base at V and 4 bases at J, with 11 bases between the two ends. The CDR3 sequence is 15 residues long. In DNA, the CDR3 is TGCGCCAGCAGCTTGACACCAGGGGCCACCGGGGAGCTGTTTTTT. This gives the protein CASSLTPGATGELFF.

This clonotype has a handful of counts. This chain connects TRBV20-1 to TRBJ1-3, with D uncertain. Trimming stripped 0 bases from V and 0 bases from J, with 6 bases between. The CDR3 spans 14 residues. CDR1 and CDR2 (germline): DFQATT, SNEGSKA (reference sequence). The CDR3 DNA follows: TGCAGTGCTAGAGAATCTAGCTCTGGAAACACCATATATTTT. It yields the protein CSARESSSGNTIYF.

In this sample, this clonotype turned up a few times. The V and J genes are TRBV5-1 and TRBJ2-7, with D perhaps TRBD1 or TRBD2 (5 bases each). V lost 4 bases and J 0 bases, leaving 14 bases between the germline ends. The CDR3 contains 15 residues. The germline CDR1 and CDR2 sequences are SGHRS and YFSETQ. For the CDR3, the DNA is TGCGCCAGCAGCCCGGCCTGGGACCGCTCCTACGAGCAGTACTTC. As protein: CASSPAWDRSYEQYF.

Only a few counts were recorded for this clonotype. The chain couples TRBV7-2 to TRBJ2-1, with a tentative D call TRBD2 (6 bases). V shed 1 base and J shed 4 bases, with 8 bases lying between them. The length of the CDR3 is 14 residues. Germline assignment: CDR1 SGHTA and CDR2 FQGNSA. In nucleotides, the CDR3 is TGTGCCAGCAGCTTAGAGGACTATTACAATGAGCAGTTCTTC. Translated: CASSLEDYYNEQFF. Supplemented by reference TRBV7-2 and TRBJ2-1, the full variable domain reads GAGVSQSPSNKVTEKGKDVELRCDPISGHTALYWYRQSLGQGLEFLIYFQGNSAPDKSGLPSDRFSAERTGGSVSTLTIQRTQQEDSAVYLCASSLEDYYNEQFFGPGTRLTVL.

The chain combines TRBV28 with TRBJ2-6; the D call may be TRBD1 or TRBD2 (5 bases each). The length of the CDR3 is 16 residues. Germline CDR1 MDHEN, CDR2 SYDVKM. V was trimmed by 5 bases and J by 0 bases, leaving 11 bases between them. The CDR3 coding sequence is TGTGCCAGCAGTGAGGGACGGAACTCTGGGGCCAACGTCCTGACTTTC. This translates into CASSEGRNSGANVLTF. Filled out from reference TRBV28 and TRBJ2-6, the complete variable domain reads DVKVTQSSRYLVKRTGEKVFLECVQDMDHENMFWYRQDPGLGLRLIYFSYDVKMKEKGDIPEGYSVSREKKERFSLILESASTNQTSMYLCASSEGRNSGANVLTFGAGSRLTVL.

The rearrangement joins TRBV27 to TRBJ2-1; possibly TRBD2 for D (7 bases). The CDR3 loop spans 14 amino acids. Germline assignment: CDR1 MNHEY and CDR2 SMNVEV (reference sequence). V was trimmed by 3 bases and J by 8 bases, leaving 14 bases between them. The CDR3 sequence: CASSFWRGRDEQFF. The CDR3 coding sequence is TGTGCCAGCAGTTTTTGGCGGGGGCGGGATGAGCAGTTCTTC.

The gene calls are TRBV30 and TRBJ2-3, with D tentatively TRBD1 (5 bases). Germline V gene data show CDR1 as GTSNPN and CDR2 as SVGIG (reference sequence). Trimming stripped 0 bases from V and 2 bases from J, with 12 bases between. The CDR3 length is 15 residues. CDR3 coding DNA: TGTGCCTGGAGTGTACTGGTAGGGGACACAGATACGCAGTATTTT. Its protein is CAWSVLVGDTDTQYF. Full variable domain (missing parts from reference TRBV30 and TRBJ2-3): SQTIHQWPATLVQPVGSPLSLECTVEGTSNPNLYWYRQAAGRGLQLLFYSVGIGQISSEVPQNLSASRPQDRQFILSSKKLLLSDSGFYLCAWSVLVGDTDTQYFGPGTRLTVL.

The CDR3 region has the DNA TGTGCCAGCAGCTTAACGGTGAGGGGGGCCTTACCTTACAATGAGCAGTTCTTC. It specifies CASSLTVRGALPYNEQFF. J is TRBJ2-1 and V is TRBV7-3, with D perhaps TRBD1 or TRBD2 (6 bases each). The CDR3 contains 18 residues. Germline lookup yields CDR1 SGHTA and CDR2 FQGTGA. Trimming removed 0 bases from V and 4 bases from J, with 19 bases in between.

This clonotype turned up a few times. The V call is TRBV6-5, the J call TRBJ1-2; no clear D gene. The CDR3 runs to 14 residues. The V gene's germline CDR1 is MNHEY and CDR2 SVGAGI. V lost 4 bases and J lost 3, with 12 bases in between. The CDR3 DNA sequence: TGTGCCAGCAGTTTCCTCGGATGGGACTATGGCTACACCTTC. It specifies CASSFLGWDYGYTF.

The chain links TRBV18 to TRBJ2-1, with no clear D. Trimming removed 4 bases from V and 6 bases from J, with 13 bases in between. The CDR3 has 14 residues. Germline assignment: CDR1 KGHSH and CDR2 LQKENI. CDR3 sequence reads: CASSLRRRPNEQFF. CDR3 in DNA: TGTGCCAGCTCACTTCGACGAAGACCCAATGAGCAGTTCTTC.